One and the same sample provided the 11 T cell receptor beta chains below, sequenced in a study of T cells in Graves' hyperthyroidism and ophthalmopathy. The investigators amplified TCR beta CDR3 regions from RNA transcripts. First-round RT-PCR with HTBI primers amplified the TCR CDR3 region. Using its own MiXCR run on the multiplex PCR reads, TCRdb lists one record per CDR3 protein. This sample has around 350,000 distinct CDR3 sequences; about 13% occur once, and the top ten carry around a tenth. The sequenced material came from blood. The receptors stem from a woman aged 18 to 35 with Graves' hyperthyroidism.

This clonotype was seen only a few times. The chain recombines TRBV9 with TRBJ2-7; TRBD1 matches at 10 bases. CDR1 is SGDLS, CDR2 YYNGEE, per germline. The V gene end was trimmed by 3 bases and the J gene end by 5 bases; junction bases not matched to a gene: 5. The CDR3 extends over 14 amino acids. The CDR3 nucleotides read TGTGCCAGCAGCGATGGGACAGGGGAGGACGAGCAGTACTTC. It encodes CASSDGTGEDEQYF.

This clonotype has a count of ten or more. The rearrangement links TRBV11-2 to TRBJ1-1, with D unresolved. The germline V gene has CDR1 SGHAT and CDR2 FQNNGV. V was cut by 2 bases and J by 4 bases, with 11 bases left in between. This CDR3 has 14 amino acids. The CDR3 bases are TGTGCCAGCAGCTTACCACCAAAGGGCACTGAAGCTTTCTTT. Translation gives CASSLPPKGTEAFF.

This clonotype was counted at least ten times. The CDR3 bases are TGTGCCAGCAGCTGGGACGGCGAAGCTTTCTTT. Translating gives CASSWDGEAFF. This chain uses TRBV3-1 with TRBJ1-1; a possible D gene is TRBD1 (5 bases). The CDR3 length is 11 residues. CDR1 and CDR2 from the germline V gene are LGHDT and YNNKEL (reference sequence). V lost 5 bases to trimming and J lost 8 bases, with 9 bases between them.

This clonotype was recorded a few times. The chain links TRBV27 to TRBJ1-1, with D perhaps TRBD1 (6 bases). This CDR3 spans 15 amino acids. V was cut by 0 bases and J by 3 bases, with 11 bases left in between. In germline, CDR1 is MNHEY, CDR2 SMNVEV (reference sequence). The CDR3 sequence is CASSLSYRADTEAFF. For the CDR3, the DNA is TGTGCCAGCAGTTTATCGTACAGGGCGGACACTGAAGCTTTCTTT.

This clonotype occurred many times. This rearrangement joins TRBV29-1 to TRBJ1-2; no definite D call. V was clipped by 4 bases and J by 5 bases, with 8 bases between them. Germline V lookup: CDR1 SQVTM, CDR2 ANQGSEA. The CDR3 extends over 11 amino acids. The CDR3 sequence is CSVVGAYGYTF. The DNA of the CDR3 is TGCAGCGTTGTCGGAGCTTATGGCTACACCTTC.

This clonotype has a count of ten or more. The chain employs TRBV27 and TRBJ1-2; weak D call: TRBD1 (5 bases). The V end lost 6 bases, the J end lost 4 bases, and 12 bases lay between the germline ends. The CDR3 has 13 amino acids. The germline CDR1 and CDR2 sequences are MNHEY and SMNVEV (reference sequence). The CDR3 DNA follows: TGTGCCAGCAGACCATGGGGGACCTATGGCTACACCTTC. Its protein product is CASRPWGTYGYTF.

This clonotype was counted ten times or more. This chain connects TRBV28 to TRBJ2-3; the D gene could be TRBD1 or TRBD2 (5 bases each). Trimming stripped 6 bases from V and 1 base from J, with 17 bases between. Germline V CDR1 and CDR2: MDHEN, SYDVKM. The CDR3 loop spans 16 amino acids. The chain's CDR3 is CASSPPSGAGTDTQYF. The CDR3 DNA sequence: TGTGCCAGCAGCCCACCCTCCGGGGCCGGCACAGATACGCAGTATTTT.

The V and J genes are TRBV7-3 and TRBJ1-2; D possibly corresponds to TRBD1 (5 bases). The CDR3 runs 16 residues. Germline V gene lookup returns CDR1 SGHTA and CDR2 FQGTGA. V dropped 4 bases and J dropped 4 bases, with 19 bases sitting between them. The CDR3 DNA reads TGTGCCAGCAGCTCCCAGGGAGGGGCGCTTAGCTATGGCTACACCTTC. Protein product: CASSSQGGALSYGYTF.

This chain connects TRBV15 to TRBJ2-3; a possible D gene is TRBD2 (6 bases). V was clipped by 0 bases and J by 1 base, with 11 bases between them. Germline CDR1 is LNHNV and CDR2 is YYDKDF (reference sequence). The CDR3 runs 16 residues. CDR3 DNA sequence: TGTGCCACCAGCAGAGATGGAGGGGTTGGCACAGATACGCAGTATTTT. Translation gives CATSRDGGVGTDTQYF.

This clonotype has at least ten counts. J is TRBJ2-1 and V is TRBV13, with D hard to call. Germline CDR1 reads PRHDT; CDR2 reads FYEKMQ (reference sequence). The CDR3 consists of 13 residues. Between the trimmed V and J ends, which lost 7 bases and 4 bases, there was a span of 11 bases. The CDR3 is CASTVSSYNEQFF. The CDR3, as DNA: TGTGCCAGCACTGTGTCTTCTTACAATGAGCAGTTCTTC.

The chain has TRBV12-3 or TRBV12-4 and TRBJ1-2; D possibly corresponds to TRBD1 (6 bases). This CDR3 has 12 residues. Trimming pared 11 bases from V and 4 bases from J, leaving 14 bases between. CDR3 sequence (DNA): TGTGCCGGCACAGTGGGGGCCTATGGCTACACCTTC. It is translated as CAGTVGAYGYTF.